The present TCR beta chain was sequenced within a study of breast tumors, draining lymph nodes, adjacent tissues. Findings of the study overall: Findings are consistent with lymph node origin and intratumoral expansion of most tumor T cells. Luminal-like breast cancer showed significantly greater tumor-nontumor repertoire similarity than basal-like breast cancer did.

Each CDR3 protein is one row after TCRdb ran MiXCR on the multiplex PCR reads. Altogether around 140,000 distinct CDR3 sequences are present, approximately 20% being singletons, with the ten largest covering 2.5% to 3%. Remarks on this clonotype: Its matching antigen is unknown. This clone may be a read error of a much larger clone one base away.

This CDR3 is 15 amino acids long. In germline, CDR1 is SGHVS, CDR2 FQNEAQ. Breast cancer patients provided tissue from their axillary draining lymph nodes. Specimen: axillary lymph node tissue. This receptor was obtained from a female donor with breast cancer. Some clones in this sample may be carry-over from other donors' samples. This chain joins TRBV7-8 and TRBJ2-2; 8 nucleotides line up with TRBD1. The CDR3 DNA reads TGTGCCAGCAGCTCCAGGGGGCCGAACACCGGGGAGCTGCTTTTT. It translates to CASSSRGPNTGELLF. The whole variable domain, remainder taken from reference TRBV7-8 and TRBJ2-2, is GAGVSQSPRYKVAKRGQDVALRCDPISGHVSLFWYQQALGQGPEFLTYFQNEAQLDKSGLPSDRFFAERPEGSVSTLKIQRTQQEDSAVYLCASSSRGPNTGELLFGEGSRLTVL.